A selection of T cell receptor beta chains follows, all from one sample in a study of identical twins. TCRdb used MiXCR to reprocess the 5' RACE reads, holding one entry per CDR3 protein. This table holds 570,000 or so distinct CDR3 sequences, 9.6% found once. The same sample was also studied in work on yellow fever vaccine responses in identical twins.

The sequenced material came from PBMCs. These receptors all come from a woman aged 18-35 years in good health. The CDR3 runs from the conserved cysteine through the conserved F or W. D genes are given only for firm matches. Size is omitted from some rows. Given values are once, few, many or a class for expanded clones.

CDR3: CASRETGGSYEQYF
D: TRBD1
V: TRBV6-1
length: 14
size: many
J: TRBJ2-7

CDR3: CASSYQGQTPIQTGDTQYF
D: TRBD1
V: TRBV6-5
length: 19
size: -
J: TRBJ2-3

CDR3: CASSEGIVARNEQFF
D: -
V: TRBV6-1
length: 15
size: few
J: TRBJ2-1

CDR3: CASSPWTAGGLYEQYF
D: TRBD2
V: TRBV5-1
length: 16
size: many
J: TRBJ2-7

CDR3: CASSPDLTGTTGELFF
D: TRBD1
V: TRBV6-1
length: 16
size: -
J: TRBJ2-2

CDR3: CASRLPQDRVSSYEQYF
D: TRBD1
V: TRBV2
length: 17
size: many
J: TRBJ2-7

CDR3: CASSQDFYSSYEQYF
D: -
V: TRBV4-3
length: 15
size: many
J: TRBJ2-7

CDR3: CASSPTGDYEQYF
D: TRBD1
V: TRBV5-5
length: 13
size: many
J: TRBJ2-7

CDR3: CASTSGKDKNIQYF
D: TRBD2
V: TRBV7-9
length: 14
size: -
J: TRBJ2-4

CDR3: CSARDRGKVGRGKGLTDTQYF
D: TRBD1
V: TRBV20-1
length: 21
size: many
J: TRBJ2-3

CDR3: CASSLSTGGNQPQHF
D: TRBD1
V: TRBV27
length: 15
size: many
J: TRBJ1-5

CDR3: CASSSLGQQETQYF
D: TRBD1
V: TRBV7-8
length: 14
size: many
J: TRBJ2-5

CDR3: CASRDGQGVYNEQFF
D: TRBD1
V: TRBV6-2/TRBV6-3
length: 15
size: -
J: TRBJ2-1

CDR3: CSARRRTSGRGEQFF
D: TRBD2
V: TRBV20-1
length: 15
size: few
J: TRBJ2-1

CDR3: CASSRRGGLYHEQYF
D: TRBD2
V: TRBV7-9
length: 15
size: -
J: TRBJ2-7

CDR3: CASSYGAGAIGTDTQYF
D: -
V: TRBV6-5
length: 17
size: -
J: TRBJ2-3

CDR3: CAWSVRSTDTQYF
D: -
V: TRBV30
length: 13
size: many
J: TRBJ2-3

CDR3: CAISGTENTGELFF
D: TRBD1
V: TRBV10-3
length: 14
size: many
J: TRBJ2-2

CDR3: CSAARWDANTGELFF
D: -
V: TRBV20-1
length: 15
size: -
J: TRBJ2-2

CDR3: CASSVVETSGRYNEQFF
D: TRBD2
V: TRBV9
length: 17
size: -
J: TRBJ2-1

CDR3: CASSLEVGGDEQFF
D: -
V: TRBV7-2
length: 14
size: few
J: TRBJ2-1

CDR3: CSARDRYQELSYEQYF
D: -
V: TRBV20-1
length: 16
size: few
J: TRBJ2-7

CDR3: CASSASYGGLYNEQFF
D: -
V: TRBV2
length: 16
size: few
J: TRBJ2-1

CDR3: CASSLDQGDYGYTF
D: -
V: TRBV12-3/TRBV12-4
length: 14
size: many
J: TRBJ1-2

CDR3: CASSPGQGPSYEQYF
D: TRBD1
V: TRBV5-1
length: 15
size: -
J: TRBJ2-7

CDR3: CASSSNRDGYTF
D: -
V: TRBV5-1
length: 12
size: -
J: TRBJ1-2

CDR3: CASSQEVAGSPLHF
D: -
V: TRBV3-1
length: 14
size: many
J: TRBJ1-6

CDR3: CASIPGGDTDTQYF
D: -
V: TRBV5-1
length: 14
size: many
J: TRBJ2-3

CDR3: CASSELADRYNEQFF
D: -
V: TRBV2
length: 15
size: -
J: TRBJ2-1

CDR3: CASSPGSHEQYF
D: -
V: TRBV4-1
length: 12
size: few
J: TRBJ2-7

CDR3: CASSQGGNRELFF
D: -
V: TRBV4-3
length: 13
size: few
J: TRBJ2-2